The clone carrying this TCR beta chain was observed a handful of times. The data were obtained in a study of CD8+CD57+ T cells in acquired aplastic anemia. The use of genomic DNA as template underpinned the TCR beta VDJ and CDR3 profiling. TCRdb analysed the reads with MiXCR anew, one entry per CDR3 protein. The sample has around 430,000 distinct CDR3 sequences, 25% to 40% seen once. Patients sequenced had flow cytometry evidence of CD8+CD57+ cell expansion. Patient blood was sampled before any therapy had been received. The material sequenced was sorted CD4+, CD8+, or CD8+CD57+ T cells (not recorded which) from PBMCs. This receptor was obtained from a human donor with aplastic anemia.

CDR3 sequence: CASRYRTGLGAVNTEAFF. The CDR3 region has the DNA TGTGCCAGCAGGTACCGGACAGGCCTAGGGGCGGTGAACACTGAAGCTTTCTTT. V usage is TRBV6-2 or TRBV6-3 and J usage is TRBJ1-1, with 7 bases fitting TRBD1. The CDR3 sequence is 18 residues long. Germline V gene sequence: CDR1 MNHEY, CDR2 SVGEGT. The trim removed 6 bases at V and 0 bases at J, leaving 16 bases unmatched.